The clone carrying this TCR beta chain appeared once. As yet, its antigen is unknown. V lost 5 bases and J 2 bases, leaving 12 bases between the germline ends. The germline V gene has CDR1 SGHAT and CDR2 FQDESV (reference sequence). CDR3 length: 14 amino acids. Data came from immunoSEQ multiplex PCR; TCRdb stores just in-frame clones and leaves some out. The sample lists tens of thousands of clones, around 97% seen once, with 0.025% to 0.035% in the top ten. The record originates from a study of siplizumab effects on memory and regulatory T cells. The study, taken as a whole, reports: Naive versus memory phenotype went unassigned for roughly 80-96% of proliferating CD4+ or CD8+ clones. Researchers could map only a minor fraction of alloreactive clones to unstimulated subsets. Fewer alloreactive sequences mapped to unstimulated CD4+ memory cells under siplizumab.

Sequences were obtained from naive CD4+ T cells sorted from blood. The clonotype originates from a human donor in good health. The chain has TRBV11-1 and TRBJ2-5; a weak D match, TRBD2 (5 bases). CDR3 sequence: CASSRGLAQETQYF. The CDR3 DNA reads as TGTGCCAGCAGCCGAGGACTGGCTCAAGAGACCCAGTACTTC.